The 8 T cell receptor beta chains presented below share a single source sample, sequenced in a study of T cell responses to AZD1222 COVID-19 vaccine. Assay used: immunoSEQ multiplex PCR; TCRdb lists only in-frame clones, some missing. The data show 150,000 or so clones, more than 80% seen once. The sample was peripheral blood, taken on day 0 of MenACWY control vaccination. These receptors were obtained from an adult in good health.

The chain links TRBV6-5 to TRBJ1-5, with a tentative D call TRBD1 (5 bases). Trimming stripped 4 bases from V and 0 bases from J, with 10 bases between. Germline lookup yields CDR1 MNHEY and CDR2 SVGAGI. CDR3 length equals 15 residues. This chain's CDR3 is CASSSTVYSNQPQHF. CDR3 coding DNA: TGTGCCAGCAGTTCGACAGTCTATAGCAATCAGCCCCAGCATTTT.

This clone was found once. J is TRBJ1-6 and V is TRBV3-1 (or the pseudogene TRBV3-2); the match to TRBD1 covers 8 bases. Trimming cost V 1 base and J 9 bases; bases outside gene matches: 2. This CDR3 comprises 14 residues. Per the germline V gene, CDR1 is LGHDT and CDR2 is YNNKEL (reference sequence). As DNA, the CDR3 is TGTGCCAGCAGCCAAGGACAGGGGCTTTCACCCCTCCACTTT. Translated, it gives CASSQGQGLSPLHF.

This rearrangement joins TRBV20-1 to TRBJ1-5; tentatively, D is TRBD1 (6 bases). This CDR3 is built from 14 residues. Germline CDR1 is DFQATT and CDR2 is SNEGSKA (reference sequence). With 3 bases removed from V and 1 base from J, the gap between germline ends came to 10 bases. CDR3 sequence: CSASGRGSNQPQHF. For the CDR3, the DNA is TGCAGTGCTAGTGGCAGGGGAAGCAATCAGCCCCAGCATTTT.

This chain links TRBV10-3 with TRBJ1-2, with D perhaps TRBD1 (6 bases). The germline V and J ends were trimmed by 4 bases and 8 bases, with 11 bases remaining between them. Per the germline V gene, CDR1 is ENHRY and CDR2 is SYGVKD. This CDR3 is built from 12 residues. Here the CDR3 DNA reads TGTGCCATCAGTGCCAGGGGTGAGGGCTACACCTTC. It specifies CAISARGEGYTF.

V usage is TRBV10-3 and J usage is TRBJ1-3; D ambiguous. Trimming stripped 7 bases from V and 4 bases from J, with 11 bases between. Germline V lookup: CDR1 ENHRY, CDR2 SYGVKD. The CDR3 consists of 13 residues. CDR3 sequence reads: CAIKRNIGNTIYF. CDR3 DNA sequence: TGTGCCATCAAACGAAACATCGGAAACACCATATATTTT.

This chain uses TRBV5-1 with TRBJ2-1, with TRBD2 matching 11 bases. Losses at the gene ends were 3 bases for V and 6 bases for J; bases not matched to a gene: 5. Germline CDR1 is SGHRS and CDR2 is YFSETQ. CDR3 length equals 15 residues. CDR3 bases: TGCGCCAGCAGCTACATAGCGGGGGGGCCCAATGAGCAGTTCTTC. As protein: CASSYIAGGPNEQFF.

The rearrangement links TRBV5-4 to TRBJ2-2; a possible D gene is TRBD2 (5 bases). CDR1 is SGHNT and CDR2 is YYREEE in the germline V gene (reference sequence). V was trimmed by 0 bases and J by 4 bases, leaving 10 bases between them. CDR3 size: 15 residues. The CDR3 loop is CASSLEAAPTGELFF. For the CDR3, the DNA is TGTGCCAGCAGCTTGGAAGCGGCCCCCACCGGGGAGCTGTTTTTT.

V is TRBV12-3 or TRBV12-4 and J is TRBJ2-1; tentative D call: TRBD2 (6 bases). This CDR3 contains 13 residues. V lost 1 base and J lost 6, with 7 bases in between. This CDR3 is CASSLGSGNEQFF. The CDR3 DNA is TGTGCCAGCAGTTTAGGTAGCGGCAATGAGCAGTTCTTC.